This TCR beta chain was obtained from a study of CXCR3-negative and CXCR3-positive naive CD8 T cells. The CDR3 runs 17 residues. Germline CDR1 reads SGHVS; CDR2 reads FQNEAQ. UMI labels and 5' RACE were used to prepare the TRB cDNA libraries. TCRdb re-called the 5' RACE reads; one entry per CDR3 protein, DNA not given. Its table records fewer than 80,000 distinct CDR3 sequences. The chain employs TRBV7-8 and TRBJ2-3; there is no DNA to check the TCRdb D call of TRBD2. Sequenced: naive CXCR3- CD8+ T cells from blood. Noted subset: CD45RO-CCR7+CD27+CD95- naive CD8+ T cells lacking CXCR3 (TNR3-). This clonotype was sampled from a human donor in good health. Some clones in this sample may be carry-over from other donors' samples. The CDR3 spells CASSFQPAGGPQDTQYF. Full variable domain (outside the CDR3, taken from reference TRBV7-8 and TRBJ2-3): GAGVSQSPRYKVAKRGQDVALRCDPISGHVSLFWYQQALGQGPEFLTYFQNEAQLDKSGLPSDRFFAERPEGSVSTLKIQRTQQEDSAVYLCASSFQPAGGPQDTQYFGPGTRLTVL.